The 13 T cell receptor beta chains below were found in one sample sequenced in a study of blood T cell repertoires in COVID-19. Using immunoSEQ multiplex PCR, the repertoire was profiled, and TCRdb retains in-frame clones only, with some absent. The sample lists about 150,000 clones, about 83% seen once, with roughly 17% in the top ten. Sequencing was done on a sample of peripheral blood. These receptors came from a man aged 50-60 years with acute or convalescent COVID-19.

The chain uses TRBV5-8 and TRBJ2-1; D is possibly TRBD2 (5 bases). V was clipped by 0 bases and J by 8 bases, with 12 bases between them. Per germline, CDR1 SGHTS and CDR2 YDEGEE. CDR3 length: 14 residues. CDR3 sequence reads: CASSLGPPGDEQFF. CDR3 DNA sequence: TGTGCCAGCAGCTTGGGCCCCCCCGGGGATGAGCAGTTCTTC.

This chain links TRBV10-3 with TRBJ1-1; D is uncertain. The CDR3 totals 12 residues. Germline-derived CDR1 and CDR2 are ENHRY and SYGVKD. Trimming stripped 4 bases from V and 0 bases from J, with 3 bases between. The CDR3 region has the DNA TGTGCCATCAGTGCTATGAACACTGAAGCTTTCTTT. Encoded protein: CAISAMNTEAFF.

This chain joins TRBV18 and TRBJ2-4; perhaps TRBD1 as D (5 bases). Trimming took off 1 base at V and 7 bases at J, with 8 bases between the two ends. The germline V gene encodes CDR1 KGHSH and CDR2 LQKENI. CDR3 length equals 13 residues. CDR3 in DNA: TGTGCCAGCTCACCACAGGGGCCGAACATTCAGTACTTC. As protein: CASSPQGPNIQYF.

There are a few counts of this clone. The V gene is TRBV9, the J gene TRBJ2-3; maybe TRBD1 (6 bases). CDR3 size: 12 residues. Trimming pared 7 bases from V and 8 bases from J, leaving 14 bases between. Germline CDR1 reads SGDLS; CDR2 reads YYNGEE. In DNA form, the CDR3 reads TGTGCCAGCGGACAGAGCTTAGGTACGCAGTATTTT. It yields the protein CASGQSLGTQYF.

This sequence joins TRBV6-5 and TRBJ1-1; TRBD1 aligns across 7 bases. V was pared by 11 bases and J by 2 bases, with 8 bases of the junction left unmatched. The V gene's germline CDR1 is MNHEY and CDR2 SVGAGI. This CDR3 is built from 13 residues. The CDR3 region is CAEGGQINTEAFF. In DNA form, the CDR3 reads TGTGCCGAAGGGGGACAGATCAACACTGAAGCTTTCTTT.

V and J are TRBV3-1 (or the pseudogene TRBV3-2) and TRBJ1-4, with 12 bases lining up with TRBD1. The V segment lost 3 bases and the J segment 7 bases; nucleotides outside the gene matches: 6. The CDR3 consists of 16 residues. Germline V CDR1 and CDR2: LGHDT, YNNKEL (reference sequence). The CDR3, as DNA: TGTGCCAGCAGCCATTTAGGGACAGGGGGCTCTGAAAAACTGTTTTTT. Amino acid sequence: CASSHLGTGGSEKLFF.

The chain joins TRBV7-9 to TRBJ2-5; TRBD2 matches at 9 bases. Looked up from germline, CDR1 is SEHNR and CDR2 is FQNEAQ (reference sequence). This CDR3 is built from 13 residues. V was pared by 8 bases and J by 5 bases, with 6 bases of the junction left unmatched. This CDR3 reads CASLAGGRETQYF. Here the CDR3 DNA reads TGTGCCAGCCTCGCGGGGGGGCGTGAGACCCAGTACTTC.

The chain links TRBV5-8 to TRBJ1-5; 7 nucleotides agree with TRBD1. There are 15 residues in the CDR3. The trim removed 4 bases at V and 2 bases at J, leaving 6 bases unmatched. Per the germline V gene, CDR1 is SGHTS and CDR2 is YDEGEE. In DNA, the CDR3 is TGTGCCAGCAGCCGCACAACAGGGGGCAATCAGCCCCAGCATTTT. Residues: CASSRTTGGNQPQHF.

Here the CDR3 reads CAWAKQGANEQFF. CDR3 DNA: TGTGCCTGGGCAAAACAGGGGGCAAATGAGCAGTTCTTC. The V call is TRBV30, the J call TRBJ2-1; TRBD1 matches 9 bases. V gave up 5 bases and J gave up 7 bases; unmatched junction bases: 6. Germline V CDR1 and CDR2: GTSNPN, SVGIG (reference sequence). This CDR3 contains 13 residues.

The chain combines TRBV5-1 with TRBJ2-7; 9 nucleotides line up with TRBD1. Germline trimming cut 2 bases from V and 6 bases from J; bases unmatched to any gene: 3. The CDR3 extends over 13 amino acids. CDR1 and CDR2 from the germline V gene are SGHRS and YFSETQ. The CDR3 bases are TGCGCCAGCAGCTTAGTGGGACAGGGCGAGCAGTACGTC. Translated, it gives CASSLVGQGEQYV.

V gene TRBV5-4 combines with J gene TRBJ1-5; 7 bases align to TRBD1. The trim removed 0 bases at V and 4 bases at J, leaving 4 bases unmatched. CDR3 length: 15 amino acids. CDR1 is SGHNT, CDR2 YYREEE, per germline (reference sequence). The CDR3 loop is CASSLDRGRNQPQHF. The CDR3 nucleotides are TGTGCCAGCAGCTTGGACAGGGGAAGGAATCAGCCCCAGCATTTT.

The V call is TRBV14, the J call TRBJ2-5; 9 nucleotides align to TRBD1. Germline V gene lookup returns CDR1 SGHDN and CDR2 FVKESK. The length of the CDR3 is 14 residues. J lost 5 bases, V lost 2 bases, and 3 bases had no gene match. The CDR3 loop is CASSQWTGVETQYF. The CDR3 nucleotides are TGTGCCAGCAGCCAATGGACAGGGGTGGAGACCCAGTACTTC. Combining the CDR3 with reference TRBV14 and TRBJ2-5 gives the whole variable domain EAGVTQFPSHSVIEKGQTVTLRCDPISGHDNLYWYRRVMGKEIKFLLHFVKESKQDESGMPNNRFLAERTGGTYSTLKVQPAELEDSGVYFCASSQWTGVETQYFGPGTRLLVL.

The gene calls are TRBV4-1 and TRBJ2-3; the match to TRBD2 covers 7 bases. V lost 4 bases and J lost 2; bases outside the gene matches: 3. This CDR3 region has 14 residues. Germline-derived CDR1 and CDR2 are MGHRA and YSYEKL. The CDR3 loop reads CASSPLADTDTQYF. CDR3 DNA: TGCGCCAGCAGCCCTCTAGCGGACACAGATACGCAGTATTTT.